The 5 T cell receptor beta chains in this list originate from one sample, sequenced in a study of T cells in Graves' hyperthyroidism and ophthalmopathy. Using RNA transcripts as the source, TCR beta CDR3 regions were amplified. First-round RT-PCR of the TCR CDR3 relied on the HTBI primer set. TCRdb analysed the multiplex PCR reads with MiXCR anew, one entry per CDR3 protein. The sample has 400,000 or so distinct CDR3 sequences; approximately 14% are singletons. The specimen was blood. These receptors originate from a woman aged 55-75 years with Graves' ophthalmopathy.

About this clonotype: This may be a read error: a much more frequent sequence differs by one nucleotide. The chain employs TRBV12-3 or TRBV12-4 and TRBJ2-3, with TRBD2 matching over 12 bases. This CDR3 comprises 15 residues. The CDR3: CASTPTSGSYDTRYF. The CDR3, as DNA: TGTGCCAGCACCCCGACTAGCGGGAGTTACGATACGCGGTATTTT.

The sample holds a few counts of this clonotype. The rearrangement uses TRBV19 and TRBJ2-7, with TRBD1 matching 8 bases. The CDR3 covers 14 residues. Germline lookup yields CDR1 LNHDA and CDR2 SQIVND (reference sequence). V was pared by 3 bases and J by 3 bases, with 4 bases of the junction left unmatched. The CDR3 sequence is CASSIGQGNYEQYF. In nucleotides, the CDR3 is TGTGCCAGTAGTATCGGACAGGGCAACTACGAGCAGTACTTC.

In its sample, this clonotype was seen a few times. The chain carries TRBV7-9 and TRBJ1-5; no clear D. From germline, CDR1 is SEHNR and CDR2 FQNEAQ (reference sequence). V was trimmed by 1 base and J by 7 bases, leaving 8 bases between them. The CDR3 consists of 13 residues. For the CDR3, the DNA is TGTGCCAGCAGCTTAGATAACCGACAGCCCCAGCATTTT. This translates into CASSLDNRQPQHF.

Ten or more counts support this clonotype. The chain combines TRBV28 with TRBJ2-1; unclear D gene. The CDR3 spans 12 residues. The V gene's germline CDR1 is MDHEN and CDR2 SYDVKM. The V end was cut by 7 bases, the J end by 6 bases, with 10 bases between. The CDR3: CASIRSSNEQFF. The CDR3 DNA reads TGTGCCAGCATAAGAAGCAGCAATGAGCAGTTCTTC.

This clonotype was detected ten times or more. The CDR3 here is CATSAGGLAQETQYF. CDR3 nucleotides: TGTGCCACCAGTGCCGGAGGCTTGGCCCAAGAGACCCAGTACTTC. The gene calls are TRBV24-1 and TRBJ2-5; D is possibly TRBD2 (5 bases). Germline values: CDR1 KGHDR, CDR2 SFDVKD. Trimming left V 5 bases short and J 1 base short, with 13 bases between. This CDR3 has 15 residues.